These 11 T cell receptor beta chains share one sample of origin, sequenced in a study of cytomegalovirus exposure and HLA in healthy donors. 60 Vbeta and 13 Jbeta primers were used in PCR. Some clones are missing from TCRdb's copy, which holds only in-frame ones; the method was immunoSEQ multiplex PCR. The sample gives around 150,000 clones, roughly 75% of which show up once; around 5% is in the top ten. Sequenced input: PBMCs. These receptor sequences come from a man aged 25-40 years in good health.

The sample holds a few counts of this clone. The chain combines TRBV7-2 with TRBJ1-5; TRBD1 matches 7 bases. The CDR3 length is 15 residues. The germline gives CDR1 SGHTA, CDR2 FQGNSA. V was pared by 0 bases and J by 4 bases, with 3 bases of the junction left unmatched. The CDR3 sequence: CASSLAGTANQPQHF. DNA for the CDR3: TGTGCCAGCAGCTTAGCAGGGACAGCTAATCAGCCCCAGCATTTT.

V is TRBV7-9 and J is TRBJ1-4; weak D call: TRBD1 (6 bases). The V gene lost 5 bases and the J gene lost 8 bases, with 12 bases spanning the gap. This CDR3 has 13 amino acids. Per germline, CDR1 SEHNR and CDR2 FQNEAQ (reference sequence). The CDR3 protein is CASSDRLREKLFF. The CDR3, as DNA: TGTGCCAGCAGCGACAGGTTGCGGGAAAAACTGTTTTTT.

The CDR3 region has the DNA TGTGCCAGCAGCCTGGACGGGATGAACACTGAAGCTTTCTTT. Its translation is CASSLDGMNTEAFF. This sequence joins TRBV5-4 and TRBJ1-1; no definite D call. Germline V gene data show CDR1 as SGHNT and CDR2 as YYREEE (reference sequence). V lost 4 bases and J 0 bases, leaving 10 bases between the germline ends. CDR3 size: 14 residues.

V gene TRBV9 combines with J gene TRBJ2-7; TRBD2 aligns across 14 bases. Germline loops: CDR1 SGDLS, CDR2 YYNGEE. V shed 4 bases, J shed 6 bases, and the junction held 6 bases outside the gene matches. CDR3 length equals 15 residues. The CDR3 here is CASSSGTSGGLEQYF. CDR3 coding DNA: TGTGCCAGCAGCTCCGGGACTAGCGGGGGACTCGAGCAGTACTTC.

This clone was counted only a few times. This chain links TRBV19 with TRBJ2-1, with 8 bases identical to TRBD2. This CDR3 spans 17 amino acids. Germline CDR1 LNHDA, CDR2 SQIVND (reference sequence). With 6 bases clipped from V and 4 bases from J, the junction kept 14 bases outside the gene matches. CDR3 in amino acids: CASSHGASGFRYNEQFF. The CDR3 DNA reads TGTGCCAGTAGCCATGGGGCTAGCGGGTTTAGATACAATGAGCAGTTCTTC.

The chain has TRBV29-1 and TRBJ2-3, with a tentative D call TRBD1 (8 bases). CDR3 length: 17 amino acids. V lost 4 bases to trimming and J lost 6 bases, with 26 bases between them. CDR1 is SQVTM and CDR2 is ANQGSEA in the germline V gene. The CDR3 region is CSVVRGPVGGPQDTQYF. Written as DNA, the CDR3 is TGCAGCGTTGTCAGGGGGCCAGTGGGAGGGCCGCAGGATACGCAGTATTTT.

The rearrangement uses TRBV7-3 and TRBJ2-5; D uncertain. V dropped 5 bases and J dropped 4 bases, with 11 bases sitting between them. The CDR3 covers 13 residues. Germline assignment: CDR1 SGHTA and CDR2 FQGTGA. This CDR3 is CASSLQSGETQYF. In nucleotides, the CDR3 is TGTGCCAGCAGCCTCCAATCCGGAGAGACCCAGTACTTC.

The chain employs TRBV13 and TRBJ2-7; D ambiguous. The CDR3 is 14 amino acids. Germline CDR1 reads PRHDT; CDR2 reads FYEKMQ (reference sequence). Deletions cut 5 bases from V and 0 bases from J, with 11 bases between. CDR3: CASSIRGGSYEQYF. For the CDR3, the DNA is TGTGCCAGCAGCATCCGTGGCGGCTCCTACGAGCAGTACTTC.

The rearrangement uses TRBV11-3 and TRBJ2-3; 10 nucleotides agree with TRBD2. The junction had 7 bases not matched to a gene; V was cut back by 3 bases and J by 1 base. There are 17 residues in the CDR3. Germline V gene lookup returns CDR1 SGHNT and CDR2 YENEEA. In nucleotides, the CDR3 is TGTGCCAGCAGCTTGCGTGGACTAGCGGCCGGCACAGATACGCAGTATTTT. Its translation is CASSLRGLAAGTDTQYF.

V gene TRBV27 combines with J gene TRBJ2-7, with a possible D match to TRBD2 (6 bases). The CDR3 covers 14 residues. Germline CDR1 MNHEY, CDR2 SMNVEV (reference sequence). Trimming cost V 4 bases and J 2 bases, with 12 bases left between them. In DNA form, the CDR3 reads TGTGCCAGCAGTTATAGCGGTCGGACCTACGAGCAGTACTTC. This codes for CASSYSGRTYEQYF.

The chain carries TRBV5-5 and TRBJ2-7; perhaps TRBD2 as D (6 bases). The germline V and J ends were trimmed by 3 bases and 0 bases, with 13 bases remaining between them. Germline V gives CDR1 SGHKS, CDR2 YYEKEE (reference sequence). The CDR3 runs 15 residues. The CDR3 here is CASSWGEPYSYEQYF. CDR3 bases: TGTGCCAGCAGCTGGGGGGAGCCCTACTCCTACGAGCAGTACTTC.